This TCR beta chain comes out of a study of T cells in Graves' hyperthyroidism and ophthalmopathy (dated by TCRdb to between 2018 and 2020). Regarding the study in general: Peripheral blood was sampled at the time of initial diagnosis, prior to any treatment. The paper describes TCR Vbeta CDR3 sequencing of 120 to 150 peripheral blood samples, made up of roughly 40 ophthalmopathy patients, roughly 80 hyperthyroidism patients and 17 progressor patients. Once sampling was done, hyperthyroidism patients were given methimazole at a starting dose of 30 mg daily, whereas ophthalmopathy patients were given high-dose intravenous methylprednisolone. Prospective prediction of ophthalmopathy was tested in an independent validation cohort of under 20 hyperthyroidism patients and some 17 patients who later progressed to ophthalmopathy. In roughly six Graves' hyperthyroidism patients, the study also compared T-cell repertoires from thyroid tissue with T-cell repertoires from blood. TCR V-J signatures able to tell the groups apart were searched for in a discovery cohort of 90 to 100 patients, of whom 43 had Graves' ophthalmopathy and 57 had stable Graves' hyperthyroidism. For training and testing, the 100 or so patients in the discovery cohort were randomly divided in a 7:3 ratio. Study-wide conclusions, independent of this receptor: Sample size was not statistically predetermined, and blinding of investigators to group allocation was not performed. In validation, progression to ophthalmopathy was predicted by the model with 70.59% sensitivity and roughly 76% specificity, a median of around 6.5 months before onset. Ophthalmopathy was separated from stable hyperthyroidism by a 13 V-J signature model, with just over 85% sensitivity and about 84% specificity obtained in cross-validation and 80%/75% obtained in testing. Most expanded thyroid clonotypes (frequency above 0.001) were also found in blood, which suggests that blood repertoires may mirror thyroid immune responses.

Ophthalmopathy patients had moderately to severely active disease, Clinical Activity Score of at least 3, NOSPECS grade of at least 4, and duration under 3 months. Any patient with an uncontrolled infection, another autoimmune disease, pregnancy or lactation was excluded. Diagnoses were established on the basis of clinical symptoms, serum thyroxine and TRAb, thyroid ultrasound, and orbital computed tomography. Ficoll-Paque density gradient centrifugation was used to isolate PBMCs from approximately 10 ml of fresh peripheral blood. Total RNA was extracted using Trizol reagent, and RNA quality was assessed on an Agilent 2100 Bioanalyzer. This clonotype was seen repeatedly, ten times or more. Its antigen specificity is not known. No per-base quality is available; no much larger clone lies one base away. The TCR beta CDR3 regions were amplified from RNA transcripts. The TCR CDR3 was subjected to a first round of RT-PCR using the HTBI primer set and the Qiagen OneStep RT-PCR kit. Libraries were constructed in a second round of multiplex PCR, after which size selection and purification were carried out. The libraries were sequenced on an Illumina HiSeq2000 using paired-end 100 bp reads. The published analysis was carried out like this. Raw data were processed with SOAPnuke, discarding reads with adapters, uncalled bases, mean Phred below 15, or no exact constant-primer or identifier match. COPE v1.2.5 was used to merge high-quality paired reads, and clonotypes were defined as unique nucleotide sequences. MiTCR v1.1 was used to align clonotypes to the IMGT TRBV, TRBD and TRBJ reference segments. Only V-J combinations with frequency above 0.0001, covering about 99% of repertoires, were analysed. A TCS score was defined as the ratio between F50 (clonal expansion) and ExV (chaos), using BLOSUM62-based TCRdist between CDR3 peptides within each V-J. Welch's t-statistics and random forest reduced 500 to 650 V-J features to about 12, which were used in a naive Bayes classifier (R e1071). Through fastp at Q25 and MiXCR, TCRdb rebuilt clones from the public reads, retaining in-frame beta chains. Entries are consolidated by CDR3 protein sequence, retaining the most common genes and DNA. V and J calls and clone size were set by TCRdb, not the authors. This sample is represented by over 400,000 distinct CDR3 sequences; around 15% of them were singletons. 13% of the sample belongs to the ten largest clones.

Material: blood. The TCR was taken from a man younger than 30 with Graves' ophthalmopathy.

CDR3 reads: CATSDTGGTAYNEQFF. The nucleotide sequence is given as TGTGCCACCAGTGACACCGGCGGGACAGCTTACAATGAGCAGTTCTTC. This chain joins TRBV24-1 to TRBJ2-1, and possibly TRBD1, on 7 matching bases. Relative to germline, V is 4 bases shorter and J is 4 bases shorter, with 16 bases between their ends. The CDR3 numbers 16 residues from cysteine through phenylalanine. Just the 48-base CDR3 DNA is kept, in frame starting at base 1. For CDR1 and CDR2, the germline V gene lists KGHDR and SFDVKD.